This record concerns one T cell receptor beta chain sequence. This clonotype was observed many times. No antigen is known for it. No base qualities exist here, and no much larger clone lies one base off it. TCR libraries were built from 400 ng RNA with the Immunoverse kit, using molecular barcoded adaptors covering alpha/delta and beta/gamma chains. TCR library preparation used the same RNA that was used for transcriptome sequencing. An Illumina HiSeq 4000 with 2 x 150 cycles was used to sequence the TCR libraries. Turning to the authors' computational methods: TCR reads were aligned to human V, D, J and C references and assembled into CDR3 clonotypes with MiXCR, including quality filtering and error correction. The tcR package in R was used to analyze clonotype counts and gene usage diversity. For inspection of raw mapping reads, RNA-seq reads were mapped by STAR aligner version 2.5.3a onto GRCh37 of the human genome. To test the effect of sequencing depth on detected clonotypes, IR-seq fastq files were randomly downsampled using Seqtk 1.3. TCRdb applied fastp at Q25 and MiXCR to the public reads, then kept only in-frame beta chains. Every CDR3 protein is listed once, alongside the most common genes and DNA of its rows. V and J calls and clone size were set by TCRdb, not the authors. This sample lists tens of thousands of distinct CDR3 sequences; about a fifth were detected once. Roughly an eighth of the sample goes to the ten largest clones.

V loses 6 bases, J loses 9 bases, and the germline ends lie 9 bases apart. CDR1 and CDR2 are read off the germline V gene as MNHEY and SVGEGT. The CDR3 holds 11 amino acids from the cysteine to the phenylalanine. The sequence is cut down to CDR3 DNA, 33 bases in frame from base 1. Bone marrow was sampled from every patient at the time of active disease. Bone marrow mononuclear cells were isolated by Ficoll-Hypaque density gradient centrifugation. To remove myeloma plasma cells, the cells were labeled with CD138 magnetic microbeads on a MACS separator, and CD138-negative cells were then collected by negative selection. Purity of the isolated cells was checked by flow cytometry on an Attune NxT using CD138 antibodies. TRIzol reagent was used to extract total RNA, which was then quantified with a NanoDrop spectrophotometer. For each patient, paired RNA-seq and IR-seq were run on the CD138-negative bone marrow sample from that patient.

This sample is drawn from a study of read filtering for tumor transcriptome and immune sequencing (dated by TCRdb to 2019 to 2021). About the study as a whole: The cohort was composed of 17 male and 14 female patients, with a mean age of roughly 61 years and an age range of about 45 to 90. Under revised international staging, roughly eight patients fell into R-ISS I, more than 15 into R-ISS II and 7 into R-ISS III. After DNase treatment, whole-transcriptome libraries were prepared using the TruSeq RNA Access Library Prep Kit. Per sample, about 4 to 10.27 million TCR-region mapped reads were obtained with IR-seq, compared with only roughly 85 to 1273 with RNA-seq. Using the same bone marrow samples, the study compared TCR repertoires obtained by targeted immune repertoire sequencing with those obtained by bulk whole-transcriptome sequencing. A main aim was a read-filtering strategy for immune repertoire data, specifically whether clonotypes supported by a single read should be removed. What the work shows at the level of the full study, not this receptor alone: IR-seq captured clonotypes at much higher depth and more reliably than RNA-seq, and smaller IR-seq throughput sufficed to identify most shared clonotypes. In IR-seq, around 85% of clonotypes but approximately 3.2% of total reads were represented by single-read clonotypes, whereas in RNA-seq, 74.6% of clonotypes and around 45% of reads were represented by single-read clonotypes. The sorted CD138-negative fraction was a mixed bone marrow immune population, not purified T cells. The correlation between IR-seq and RNA-seq shared clonotype proportions rose when single-read clonotypes were removed.

This receptor chain uses TRBV6-2 or TRBV6-3 and TRBJ2-1; the D gene lacks a confident call. The clonotype was recovered from a donor over 35 with multiple myeloma. Sequenced: a population of CD138-negative cells sorted from bone marrow. According to the study, the label for this sample's cell subset or site signals: bone marrow mononuclear cells depleted of CD138+ plasma/myeloma cells by negative magnetic selection. CDR3 reads: CASSVTSEQFF. The DNA is TGTGCCAGCAGCGTGACAAGTGAGCAGTTCTTC.